This T cell receptor (beta chain) was recorded in a study of EBV T-cell therapy then PD-1 blockade in nasopharyngeal carcinoma. This CDR3 has 16 amino acids. V was pared by 3 bases and J by 1 base, with 15 bases between. From germline, CDR1 is MNHNS and CDR2 SASEGT. TCRdb's table, derived via immunoSEQ multiplex PCR, lists solely in-frame clones and lacks some. The sample lists about 20,000 clones, around four fifths occurring once. This clone was seen a handful of times. Antigen specificity is unknown. Time point specified: 266 days after commencement of treatment, after nivolumab therapy. Treatment of the sample: AdE1-LMPpoly-expanded autologous EBV-specific T-cell therapy followed by anti-PD-1 nivolumab.

Sample: CD8+ T cells from blood, taken around day 250 from a patient whose treatment included autologous EBV-specific T cells and nivolumab. This receptor was obtained from a man aged 40-49 years with nasopharyngeal carcinoma. This chain uses TRBV6-1 with TRBJ1-1, with a tentative D call TRBD1 (5 bases). DNA for the CDR3: TGTGCCAGCAGTGAGTCAGTGGGGACCGGGAACACTGAAGCTTTCTTT. Encoded protein: CASSESVGTGNTEAFF.